This TCR beta chain was obtained from a study of T-cell memory formation after mild COVID-19. From germline, CDR1 is MGHRA and CDR2 YSYEKL. This CDR3 has 22 amino acids. V dropped 4 bases and J dropped 10 bases, with 40 bases sitting between them. TCRdb recomputed calls from the 5' RACE reads with MiXCR, one row per CDR3 protein. The sample holds about 290,000 distinct CDR3 sequences; about 15% are singletons and the top ten take about a fifth. Whole-study findings and limits: CM and EM subsets held most contracting CD4+ clones; EMRA held CD8+ ones.

Turning to this clonotype: Its specificity is not known.

Sequenced input: PBMCs or a T cell subset sorted from them (not recorded which). This chain joins TRBV4-1 and TRBJ1-4; TRBD1 might be the D (5 bases). This TCR was recovered from a man between 18 and 29 years old who had mild COVID-19 (a few samples of this study predate the infection). Cell type and time point are not known. CDR3 DNA sequence: TGCGCCAGCAGCCTTATGCGGGACCCCGTCATTATCTCGGGGACGTTAGGTACAAAACTGTTTTTT. Translation gives CASSLMRDPVIISGTLGTKLFF.